This TCR beta chain was documented in a study of long-term antiretroviral therapy in people with HIV (dated by TCRdb to between 2021 and 2022). Regarding the complete study: The earliest samples were collected approximately a decade before the 2015 WHO recommendation for immediate ART, a period when ART was typically delayed until CD4 counts fell. A retrospective serial study tested whether changes in peripheral blood TRB repertoire composition and diversity were associated with ART initiation and durable HIV suppression. A total of some 210 cryopreserved PBMC samples were contributed to the cohort by 30 adults with confirmed HIV infection, with samples collected serially over a mean of around 6 years (range 1-12). Among the roughly 30 participants with HIV, about 11 were female. Test extractions of a monoclonal T-cell line alongside about 35 polyclonal samples showed no cross-contamination during QIAcube processing. Study-level results and caveats: No data were available on ART adherence, viral resistance or therapy changes, limiting inferences about post-ART repertoire changes. ART initiation was associated with a significant increase in TRB diversity, but diversity stayed significantly below transplant donor controls even after long-term ART. Since PBMC availability was limited, sequencing covered only the TCR beta chain, with no alpha chain pairing. Expanded TRB clones identified before ART initiation dominated the repertoire across all time points, though the dominance fluctuated and decreased in many PLHIV after ART. Narrower CDR3 length ranges were observed in HIV repertoires than in controls, and an antigen-experienced repertoire with only a slight naive shift after ART was suggested by the network structure. The samples were dated from about 2004 to 2017, and the ART regimens that were used may be less effective than current ART regimens. Unsorted PBMC were profiled instead of sorted CD4+ and CD8+ T cells because pre-ART samples had limited cell numbers.

Inclusion was restricted to participants for whom at least one PBMC sample before ART initiation and at least two post-ART samples were available. Every participant with HIV received treatment in the United States of America. Before DNA extraction, cryopreserved samples of roughly 0.95-10 million PBMC were thawed and washed. At the time of the earliest PBMC sample, participants with HIV were aged between about 23 and 55 years. Each participant contributed PBMC samples from 1-4 timepoints before ART initiation and 2-8 timepoints after ART initiation, with a median of 7 samples. Serial HIV viral load, CD4+ T-cell count, ART history and demographic data were obtained for every participant. Using a Qiagen kit on a QIAcube, genomic DNA was extracted from unsorted PBMC, with samples processed in batches of 12. Reading from cysteine to phenylalanine, the CDR3 counts 18 amino acids. The read is trimmed to its CDR3 DNA, 54 bases read in frame from base 1. Per the germline V gene, MGHRA is the CDR1 and YSYEKL is the CDR2. The germline V end is reduced by 0 bases and the J end by 4 bases; junction bases left unmatched: 9.

Sequencing of the TRB variable region was done with the immunoSEQ hsTCRB v3.0 assay at survey level resolution. TRB sequencing targeted a depth of about 35,000-50,000 T-cell genomes per sample. Pooled TRB libraries were sequenced on an Illumina MiSeq with a v3 150-cycle kit. The authors' analysis ran thus. Analysis of repertoires was carried out in R inside a reproducible Nextflow workflow spanning QC, data transformation and analysis. LymphoSeq2, an R package for AIRR-Seq data exploration, was used to implement custom analyses. Four samples that produced fewer than 5000 total TRB sequences were removed, so about 200 HIV repertoires were analyzed. Among the roughly 190 retained HIV repertoires, some 60 were collected before ART initiation and over 120 were collected after ART initiation. Each repertoire was downsampled to 5000 TRB nucleotide sequences, and summary statistics were averaged across 100 downsampling iterations. Only TRB sequences with CDR3 regions of at least seven amino acids were retained for analysis. Two measures captured diversity: a Shannon entropy-derived clonality score and the Gini coefficient. Repertoire networks linked the top 5000 CDR3 amino acid sequences whenever two sequences differed by an edit distance of one. For TRB CDR3 amino acid sequences, GLIPH2 was used to predict antigen specificity groups and MHC restriction. To flag known associations with CMV, EBV, HIV or tissue antigens, CDR3 amino acid sequences were compared against VDJdb and McPAS-TCR. Pre-ART, post-ART and control groups were compared with Wilcoxon signed-rank tests and Holm-Bonferroni correction. TCRdb took this table from immuneACCESS and kept in-frame rearrangements with V and J called. Such tables lack part of the clones; where checked against another copy, unresolved V genes explain under half of the gap, and the rest is unexplained. V, J and clone size reflect that table, while D and trimming were determined from the DNA. This sample gives tens of thousands of clones in total; around four fifths of them show up just once. 23% of the sample is in the top ten clones.

A note on this clone: This clone's antigen is unknown. The input lacks base qualities; no much larger clone sits a single base away.

The sequence was collected from a man aged 50-59 years with HIV. The chain is assembled from TRBV4-1 and TRBJ2-1; 10 nucleotides in the junction match TRBD2. This specimen was unsorted PBMCs, taken 0.4 years after starting antiretroviral therapy. The CDR3 here reads CASSQDRVAGGSYNEQFF. The sequenced DNA: TGCGCCAGCAGCCAAGATCGCGTAGCGGGGGGTTCATACAATGAGCAGTTCTTC.